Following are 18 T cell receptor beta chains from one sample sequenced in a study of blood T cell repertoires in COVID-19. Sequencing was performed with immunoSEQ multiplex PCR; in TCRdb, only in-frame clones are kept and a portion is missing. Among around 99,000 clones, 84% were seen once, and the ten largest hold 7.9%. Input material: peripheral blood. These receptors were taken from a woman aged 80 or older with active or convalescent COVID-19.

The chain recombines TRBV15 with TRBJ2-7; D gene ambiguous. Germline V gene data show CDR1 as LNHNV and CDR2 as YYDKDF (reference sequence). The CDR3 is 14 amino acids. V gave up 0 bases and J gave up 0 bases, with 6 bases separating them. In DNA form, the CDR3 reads TGTGCCACCAGCAGAGATCCGTCCTCCTACGAGCAGTACTTC. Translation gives CATSRDPSSYEQYF.

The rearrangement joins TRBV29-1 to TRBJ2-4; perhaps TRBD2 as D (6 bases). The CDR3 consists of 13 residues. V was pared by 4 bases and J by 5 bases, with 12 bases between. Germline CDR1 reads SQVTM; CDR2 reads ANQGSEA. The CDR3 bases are TGCAGCGTTGGAGGAGGGGCCCAAAACATTCAGTACTTC. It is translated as CSVGGGAQNIQYF. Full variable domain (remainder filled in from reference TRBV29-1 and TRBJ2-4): SAVISQKPSRDICQRGTSLTIQCQVDSQVTMMFWYRQQPGQSLTLIATANQGSEATYESGFVIDKFPISRPNLTFSTLTVSNMSPEDSSIYLCSVGGGAQNIQYFGAGTRLSVL.

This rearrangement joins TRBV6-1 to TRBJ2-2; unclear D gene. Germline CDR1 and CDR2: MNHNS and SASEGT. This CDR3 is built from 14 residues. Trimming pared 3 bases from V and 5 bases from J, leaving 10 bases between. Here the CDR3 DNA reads TGTGCCAGCAGTGAGTACAGATCGACCGGGGAGCTGTTTTTT. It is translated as CASSEYRSTGELFF.

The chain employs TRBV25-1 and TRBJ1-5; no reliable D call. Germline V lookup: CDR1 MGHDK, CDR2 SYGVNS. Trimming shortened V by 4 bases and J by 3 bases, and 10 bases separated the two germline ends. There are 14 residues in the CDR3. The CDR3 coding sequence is TGTGCCAGCAGTGTGGCGGCTCCCAATCAGCCCCAGCATTTT. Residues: CASSVAAPNQPQHF.

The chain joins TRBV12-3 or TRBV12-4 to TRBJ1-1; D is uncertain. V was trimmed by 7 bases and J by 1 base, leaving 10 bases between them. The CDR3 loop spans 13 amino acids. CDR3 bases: TGTGCCAGCATACTACAAGAGAACACTGAAGCTTTCTTT. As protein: CASILQENTEAFF.

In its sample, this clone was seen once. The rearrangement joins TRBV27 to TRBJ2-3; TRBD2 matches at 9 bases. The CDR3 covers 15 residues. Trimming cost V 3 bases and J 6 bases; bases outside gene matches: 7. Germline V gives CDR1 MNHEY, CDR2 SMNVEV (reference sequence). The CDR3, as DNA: TGTGCCAGCAGTTTCCGCGGGAGGGCCCCTGATACGCAGTATTTT. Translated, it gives CASSFRGRAPDTQYF.

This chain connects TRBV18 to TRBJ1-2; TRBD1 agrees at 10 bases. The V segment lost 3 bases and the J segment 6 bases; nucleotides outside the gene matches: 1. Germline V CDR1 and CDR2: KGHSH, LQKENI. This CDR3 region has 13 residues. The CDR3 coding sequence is TGTGCCAGCTCACCCGACAGGGGGCATGGCTACACCTTC. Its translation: CASSPDRGHGYTF.

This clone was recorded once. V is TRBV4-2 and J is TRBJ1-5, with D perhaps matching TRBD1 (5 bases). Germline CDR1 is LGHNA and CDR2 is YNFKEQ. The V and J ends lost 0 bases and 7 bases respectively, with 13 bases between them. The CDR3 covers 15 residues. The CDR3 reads CASSQDQAGLQPQHF. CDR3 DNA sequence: TGTGCCAGCAGCCAAGATCAAGCAGGGTTGCAGCCCCAGCATTTT.

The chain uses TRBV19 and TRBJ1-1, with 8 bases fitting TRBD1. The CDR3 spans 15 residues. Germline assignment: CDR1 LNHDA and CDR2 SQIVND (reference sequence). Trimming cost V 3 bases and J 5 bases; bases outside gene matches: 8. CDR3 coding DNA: TGTGCCAGTAGTATCTATCAGGGGGCTACTACTGAAGCTTTCTTT. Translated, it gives CASSIYQGATTEAFF.

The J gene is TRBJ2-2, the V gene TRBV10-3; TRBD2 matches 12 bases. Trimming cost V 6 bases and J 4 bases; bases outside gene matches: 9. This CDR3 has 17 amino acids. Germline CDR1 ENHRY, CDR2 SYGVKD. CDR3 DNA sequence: TGTGCCATCAGCGTAGTCGGACTAGCGGGAAGCACCGGGGAGCTGTTTTTT. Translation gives CAISVVGLAGSTGELFF.

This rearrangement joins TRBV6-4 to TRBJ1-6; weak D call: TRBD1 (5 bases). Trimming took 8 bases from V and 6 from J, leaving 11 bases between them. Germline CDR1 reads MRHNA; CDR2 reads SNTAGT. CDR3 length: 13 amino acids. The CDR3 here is CASRGGTNSPLHF. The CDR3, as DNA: TGTGCCAGCCGGGGGGGAACTAATTCACCCCTCCACTTT.

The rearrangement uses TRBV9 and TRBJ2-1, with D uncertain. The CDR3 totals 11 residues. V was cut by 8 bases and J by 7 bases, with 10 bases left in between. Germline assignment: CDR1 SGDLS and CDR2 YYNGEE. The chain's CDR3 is CASASWNEQFF. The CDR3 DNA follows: TGTGCCAGTGCTAGTTGGAATGAGCAGTTCTTC.

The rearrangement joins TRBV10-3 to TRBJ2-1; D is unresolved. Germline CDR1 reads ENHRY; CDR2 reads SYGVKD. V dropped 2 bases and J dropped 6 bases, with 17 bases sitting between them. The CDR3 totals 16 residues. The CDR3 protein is CAISEEEQWPPNEQFF. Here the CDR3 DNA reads TGTGCCATCAGTGAGGAGGAACAATGGCCCCCCAATGAGCAGTTCTTC.

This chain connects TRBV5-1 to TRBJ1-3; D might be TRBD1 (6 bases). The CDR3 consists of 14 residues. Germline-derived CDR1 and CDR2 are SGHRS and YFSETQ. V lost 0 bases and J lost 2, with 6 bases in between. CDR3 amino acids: CASSLGQAGNTIYF. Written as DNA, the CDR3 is TGCGCCAGCAGCTTGGGACAGGCTGGAAACACCATATATTTT.

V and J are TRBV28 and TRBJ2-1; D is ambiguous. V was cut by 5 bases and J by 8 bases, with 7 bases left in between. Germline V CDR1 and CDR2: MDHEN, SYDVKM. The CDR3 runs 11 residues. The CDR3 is CASSPADEQFF. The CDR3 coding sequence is TGTGCCAGCAGTCCTGCGGATGAGCAGTTCTTC.

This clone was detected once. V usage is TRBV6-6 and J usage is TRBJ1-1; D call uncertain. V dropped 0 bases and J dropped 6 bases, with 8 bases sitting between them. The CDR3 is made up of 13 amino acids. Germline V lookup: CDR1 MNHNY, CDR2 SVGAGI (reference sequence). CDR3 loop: CASSYSAEAEAFF. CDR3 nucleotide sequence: TGTGCCAGCAGTTACTCAGCCGAAGCTGAAGCTTTCTTT.

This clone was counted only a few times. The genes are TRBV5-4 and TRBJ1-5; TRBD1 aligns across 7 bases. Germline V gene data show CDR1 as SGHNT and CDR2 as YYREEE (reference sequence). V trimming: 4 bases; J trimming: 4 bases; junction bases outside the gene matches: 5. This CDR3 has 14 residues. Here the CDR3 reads CASSTQGVNQPQHF. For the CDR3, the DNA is TGTGCCAGCAGCACTCAGGGGGTAAATCAGCCCCAGCATTTT.

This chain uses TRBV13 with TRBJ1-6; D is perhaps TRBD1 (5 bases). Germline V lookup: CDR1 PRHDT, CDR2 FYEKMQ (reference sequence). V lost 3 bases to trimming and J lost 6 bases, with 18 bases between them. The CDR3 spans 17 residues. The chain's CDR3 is CASSFAREGTGNSPLHF. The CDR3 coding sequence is TGTGCCAGCAGCTTCGCCAGGGAGGGTACGGGTAATTCACCCCTCCACTTT.